The present T cell receptor (beta chain) was sequenced within a study of OX40 agonist ivuxolimab in advanced cancers. The CDR3 spans 16 residues. Deletions cut 4 bases from V and 7 bases from J, with 19 bases between. This clone has a handful of counts. TCRdb's table, derived via immunoSEQ multiplex PCR, lists solely in-frame clones and lacks some. The table shows about 19,000 clones, with roughly nine tenths occurring only once. The receptor was isolated from an adult with an advanced solid tumor such as melanoma, head and neck, liver or kidney cancer. This sample comprised CD4+ or CD8+ T cells sorted from blood, obtained in a trial of the OX40 agonist ivuxolimab. The chain couples TRBV23-1 to TRBJ2-2, with D possibly TRBD2 on 7 matching bases. TRBV23-1 is an ORF, with its function uncertain. The CDR3 DNA reads TGCGCCAGCAGTCCATACAGGGAGGGTGCTATCGGGGAGCTGTTTTTT. This gives the protein CASSPYREGAIGELFF.